This TCR beta chain was retrieved from a study of CD8+ T cells in alopecia areata. About the research overall: Treated patients took oral tofacitinib at 5 to 10 mg twice daily. Whole-study findings and limits: Affected scalp, especially in alopecia totalis/universalis, had a higher clonality than normal scalp did.

This CDR3 has 12 residues. Concerning this clone itself: As yet, its antigen is unknown.

Alopecia areata patients provided lesional scalp punch biopsies and peripheral blood. PBMCs served as the source from which CD4+ and CD8+ T cells were sorted. cDNA prepared by RNA extraction and subsequent reverse transcription served as the template for sequencing. Assay: immunoSEQ multiplex PCR; the TCRdb copy retains only in-frame clones and omits some. Of 150,000 or so clones in the sample, roughly 70% were seen once. The chain uses TRBV1 and TRBJ1-2. TRBV1 is marked as a pseudogene. This receptor was taken from a human donor with alopecia areata. The input for sequencing was CD8+ T cells sorted from blood, taken at week 0. In DNA, the CDR3 is TGCACCAGCAGACGGGACTCCCCCGGCTACACCTTC. Its protein product is CTSRRDSPGYTF.